Described below is a single T cell receptor beta chain sequence and its context. The sample originates from a study of blood T cell repertoires in COVID-19. The wider study: Both acute and convalescent COVID-19 samples were obtained from the United States, Italy and Spain. T cells, B-cell-depleted T cells, or PBMCs provided the cDNA or gDNA that served as material.

In the authors' workflow: Reference gene primers were amplified, and this amplification served to estimate nucleated cell counts. Data came from immunoSEQ multiplex PCR; TCRdb stores just in-frame clones and leaves some out. V, J and clone size are taken as reported in that table, and D and trimming were inferred from the DNA itself. The sample includes 90,000 to 120,000 clones, roughly nine tenths of them seen just once. What was sequenced was peripheral blood. The clonotype comes from a human donor in a cohort sampled during active COVID-19.

The CDR3 reads CASSIPGLFGYTF. CDR3 DNA sequence: TGTGCCAGTAGTATACCGGGTTTGTTTGGCTACACCTTC. The chain employs TRBV19 and TRBJ1-2, with unresolved D. V lost 2 bases and J 7 bases, leaving 11 bases between the germline ends. Germline V gene data show CDR1 as LNHDA and CDR2 as SQIVND (reference sequence). The CDR3 has 13 residues.